A single sample gave rise to the 9 T cell receptor beta chains below, sequenced in a study of vaccination and CD4 T cells after COVID-19. Researchers used the Oncomine TCR Beta short-read assay to sequence DNA from cultured CD4+ T cells. TCRdb processed the PCR reads anew with MiXCR; each CDR3 protein has one entry. The table lists roughly 18,000 distinct CDR3 sequences, roughly 49% of them singletons. Treatment noted: approximately nine-day PBMC culture with coronavirus spike peptide pools or control peptides (ViraFEST assay). These receptors have no identified antigens. The sequencing here drew on CD4+ T cells from blood, cultured in vitro, taken before SARS-CoV-2 vaccination. All receptors come from a human donor who had recovered from COVID-19.

The chain has TRBV6-2 or TRBV6-3 and TRBJ1-2, with TRBD1 matching 10 bases. With 10 bases clipped from V and 2 bases from J, the junction kept 7 bases outside the gene matches. CDR3 length: 14 amino acids. In germline, CDR1 is MNHEY, CDR2 SVGEGT. In DNA form, the CDR3 reads TGTGCCACCGGGACAGGGGAGAAGAACTATGGCTACACCTTC. It translates to CATGTGEKNYGYTF.

This chain connects TRBV7-9 to TRBJ1-2, with 8 bases lining up with TRBD1. Trimming at V came to 5 bases and at J to 8 bases, leaving 10 bases not matched to a gene. Germline V gene lookup returns CDR1 SEHNR and CDR2 FQNEAQ (reference sequence). The CDR3 sequence is 14 residues long. The CDR3 reads CASSHPGQGLGYTF. The CDR3 DNA sequence: TGTGCCAGCAGCCATCCCGGACAGGGTTTGGGCTACACCTTC.

The V gene is TRBV20-1, the J gene TRBJ2-3, with D perhaps matching TRBD1 or TRBD2 (7 bases each). The germline V and J ends were trimmed by 0 bases and 3 bases, with 25 bases remaining between them. The CDR3 is made up of 19 amino acids. Germline values: CDR1 DFQATT, CDR2 SNEGSKA (reference sequence). This CDR3 is CSARDRLAQGGPRTDTQYF. The CDR3 DNA is TGCAGTGCTAGAGATCGTCTAGCGCAGGGGGGGCCGCGGACAGATACGCAGTATTTT.

V gene TRBV20-1 combines with J gene TRBJ2-5; 12 nucleotides align to TRBD2. The CDR3 is 16 amino acids. V lost 2 bases, J lost 4 bases, and 8 bases stayed unmatched. Germline-derived CDR1 and CDR2 are DFQATT and SNEGSKA (reference sequence). The CDR3 DNA sequence: TGCAGTGCTAGAACCGCTCTAGCGGGAGGGGGAGAGACCCAGTACTTC. Translation gives CSARTALAGGGETQYF.

V and J are TRBV6-1 and TRBJ2-7, with a weak D call TRBD1 (5 bases). Germline lookup yields CDR1 MNHNS and CDR2 SASEGT. The ends were cut back, 5 bases at V and 5 bases at J, with 13 bases in the middle. CDR3 length: 13 residues. CDR3 nucleotides: TGTGCCAGCAGTACCCGCCTAGGGGACGAGCAGTACTTC. Amino acid sequence: CASSTRLGDEQYF.

The chain joins TRBV7-2 to TRBJ2-7; tentatively, D is TRBD2 (5 bases). With 5 bases removed from V and 7 bases from J, the gap between germline ends came to 21 bases. Germline V gene sequence: CDR1 SGHTA, CDR2 FQGNSA. The CDR3 totals 15 residues. CDR3 sequence: CASSIGHGGLGEQYF. The CDR3 nucleotides read TGTGCCAGCAGCATAGGGCACGGAGGCCTGGGGGAGCAGTACTTC.

In its sample, this clonotype was seen once. The CDR3 loop reads CASGHSSGEQYF. The CDR3 nucleotides read TGCGCCAGCGGACACTCTAGCGGCGAGCAGTACTTC. The rearrangement uses TRBV10-1 and TRBJ2-7; 7 bases are shared with TRBD2. The CDR3 has 12 amino acids. V shed 8 bases, J shed 6 bases, and the junction held 7 bases outside the gene matches. Germline V gene sequence: CDR1 WNHNN, CDR2 SYGVQD (reference sequence).

The sample holds a few counts of this clonotype. The V and J genes are TRBV15 and TRBJ2-3; 8 positions agree with TRBD2. Germline-derived CDR1 and CDR2 are LNHNV and YYDKDF (reference sequence). The CDR3 covers 16 residues. The V segment lost 3 bases and the J segment 3 bases; nucleotides outside the gene matches: 8. CDR3 nucleotide sequence: TGTGCCACCAGCAGGTCCGGGAGGGCTGGGACAGATACGCAGTATTTT. Translation: CATSRSGRAGTDTQYF. Drawing the rest from reference TRBV15 and TRBJ2-3, the complete variable domain is DAMVIQNPRYQVTQFGKPVTLSCSQTLNHNVMYWYQQKSSQAPKLLFHYYDKDFNNEADTPDNFQSRRPNTSFCFLDIRSPGLGDTAMYLCATSRSGRAGTDTQYFGPGTRLTVL.

The CDR3 DNA sequence: TGTGCCAGCAGTGAACAGGGACATTTCTATGGCTACACCTTC. Its protein is CASSEQGHFYGYTF. The chain links TRBV25-1 to TRBJ1-2, with a possible D match to TRBD1 (6 bases). Per germline, CDR1 MGHDK and CDR2 SYGVNS. Trimming removed 2 bases at V and 4 bases at J, with 11 bases between. The CDR3 sequence is 14 residues long.